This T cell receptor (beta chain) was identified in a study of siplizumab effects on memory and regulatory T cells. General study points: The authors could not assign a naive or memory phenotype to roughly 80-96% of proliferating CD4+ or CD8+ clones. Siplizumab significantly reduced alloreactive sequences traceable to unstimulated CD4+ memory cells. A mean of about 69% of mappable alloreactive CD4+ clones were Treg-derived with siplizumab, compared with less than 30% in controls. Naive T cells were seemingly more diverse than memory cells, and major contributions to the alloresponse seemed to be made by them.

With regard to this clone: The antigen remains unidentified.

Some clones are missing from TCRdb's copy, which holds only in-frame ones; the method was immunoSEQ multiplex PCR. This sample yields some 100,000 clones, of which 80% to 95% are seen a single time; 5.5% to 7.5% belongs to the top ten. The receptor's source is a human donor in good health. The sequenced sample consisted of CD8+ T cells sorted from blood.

The DNA of the CDR3 is TGCGCCAGCAGCTCGACCGGGACAGGGGGCACTGAAGCTTTCTTT. Protein sequence: CASSSTGTGGTEAFF. V usage is TRBV5-1 and J usage is TRBJ1-1, with TRBD1 identical over 11 bases. V lost 3 bases to trimming and J lost 4 bases; unmatched junction nucleotides: 5. The germline V gene has CDR1 SGHRS and CDR2 YFSETQ. The CDR3 length is 15 residues.